Following are 14 T cell receptor beta chains from one sample sequenced in a study of T cell responses to AZD1222 COVID-19 vaccine. Sequenced by immunoSEQ multiplex PCR; TCRdb stores in-frame clones only, minus some. Here the sample spans about 200,000 clones, under 95% being singletons. This sample comprised peripheral blood, obtained 28 days after the second AZD1222 dose. Every receptor here comes from an adult who received the AZD1222 COVID-19 vaccine.

The rearrangement uses TRBV6-5 and TRBJ1-6; a weak D match, TRBD1 (6 bases). Germline CDR1 and CDR2: MNHEY and SVGAGI. The CDR3 spans 15 residues. Trimming cost V 6 bases and J 3 bases, with 12 bases left between them. The CDR3: CASRDSQYYNSPLHF. As DNA, the CDR3 is TGTGCCAGCAGGGACAGCCAATACTATAATTCACCCCTCCACTTT.

The rearrangement links TRBV19 to TRBJ1-6, with a tentative D call TRBD1 (6 bases). The germline CDR1 and CDR2 sequences are LNHDA and SQIVND (reference sequence). V gave up 4 bases and J gave up 10 bases, with 14 bases separating them. The CDR3 loop spans 14 amino acids. This CDR3 is CASSSVGGRSPLHF. The CDR3 DNA is TGTGCCAGTAGTAGTGTTGGGGGGCGGTCACCCCTCCACTTT.

This rearrangement joins TRBV9 to TRBJ2-1; D might be TRBD2 (6 bases). V shed 0 bases and J shed 3 bases, with 10 bases lying between them. Germline CDR1 SGDLS, CDR2 YYNGEE. The CDR3 covers 15 residues. In nucleotides, the CDR3 is TGTGCCAGCAGCGTAGGCAGGAGGGACTACAATGAGCAGTTCTTC. Translated: CASSVGRRDYNEQFF.

The CDR3 reads CASSDPITGGGTEAFF. The CDR3 DNA reads as TGTGCCAGCAGTGACCCCATAACCGGGGGGGGCACTGAAGCTTTCTTT. The chain links TRBV6-2 or TRBV6-3 to TRBJ1-1, with D tentatively TRBD1 (5 bases). Trimming removed 5 bases at V and 4 bases at J, with 20 bases between. Germline-derived CDR1 and CDR2 are MNHEY and SVGEGT. The CDR3 totals 16 residues.

The chain is built from TRBV27 and TRBJ2-3, with D uncertain. Germline values: CDR1 MNHEY, CDR2 SMNVEV (reference sequence). The CDR3 is 15 residues long. V was cut by 2 bases and J by 1 base, with 10 bases left in between. The CDR3 bases are TGTGCCAGCAGTTTACTATCGGGCCGCACAGATACGCAGTATTTT. Its protein is CASSLLSGRTDTQYF.

The chain couples TRBV16 to TRBJ1-5; 8 bases are shared with TRBD1. The V segment lost 6 bases and the J segment 5 bases; nucleotides outside the gene matches: 9. Looked up from germline, CDR1 is KGHSY and CDR2 is FQNENV. The CDR3 runs to 15 residues. CDR3 nucleotide sequence: TGTGCCAGCAGTTCAATCCAGGGGGCTTATCAGCCCCAGCATTTT. Translation: CASSSIQGAYQPQHF.

This rearrangement joins TRBV27 to TRBJ1-5, with D possibly matching TRBD1 (6 bases). CDR3 size: 15 residues. Germline V gene data show CDR1 as MNHEY and CDR2 as SMNVEV (reference sequence). Trimming removed 3 bases at V and 2 bases at J, with 11 bases between. The CDR3 DNA follows: TGTGCCAGCAGTTTTGGAGGGGGAGGCAATCAGCCCCAGCATTTT. This codes for CASSFGGGGNQPQHF.

This chain uses TRBV18 with TRBJ2-7; 9 positions match TRBD1. V trimming: 2 bases; J trimming: 4 bases; junction bases outside the gene matches: 3. Germline V CDR1 and CDR2: KGHSH, LQKENI. CDR3 length: 14 amino acids. The CDR3 is CASSPGQGKYEQYF. CDR3 nucleotides: TGTGCCAGCTCACCAGGACAGGGGAAGTACGAGCAGTACTTC.

This chain uses TRBV3-1 (or the pseudogene TRBV3-2) with TRBJ1-1; D uncertain. Trimming took off 1 base at V and 1 base at J, with 10 bases between the two ends. Per germline, CDR1 LGHDT and CDR2 YNNKEL (reference sequence). The CDR3 spans 15 residues. The CDR3 loop is CASSQAGQPNTEAFF. The CDR3 nucleotides are TGTGCCAGCAGCCAAGCTGGGCAGCCGAACACTGAAGCTTTCTTT.

The rearrangement links TRBV4-1 to TRBJ1-6, with D perhaps TRBD1 (5 bases). This CDR3 contains 17 residues. Trimming cost V 0 bases and J 6 bases, with 15 bases left between them. CDR1 is MGHRA, CDR2 YSYEKL, per germline. The CDR3 sequence is CASSQDGQWGSNSPLHF. CDR3 DNA sequence: TGCGCCAGCAGCCAAGACGGGCAGTGGGGGTCTAATTCACCCCTCCACTTT.

This clone showed up just a few times. This sequence joins TRBV9 and TRBJ2-2; 7 bases line up with TRBD1. V trimming: 4 bases; J trimming: 3 bases; junction bases outside the gene matches: 6. Germline CDR1 SGDLS, CDR2 YYNGEE. This CDR3 spans 15 amino acids. CDR3 DNA sequence: TGTGCCAGCAGCCCTGGGACAGCCTACACCGGGGAGCTGTTTTTT. Translation: CASSPGTAYTGELFF.

CDR3 nucleotide sequence: TGTGCCAGCAGCCAAGATTCTAACTATGGCTACACCTTC. Translated, it gives CASSQDSNYGYTF. This chain joins TRBV3-1 (or the pseudogene TRBV3-2) and TRBJ1-2; D ambiguous. Trimming took 0 bases from V and 0 from J, leaving 2 bases between them. Germline CDR1 LGHDT, CDR2 YNNKEL (reference sequence). This CDR3 has 13 residues.

The chain is built from TRBV9 and TRBJ1-2; 8 positions agree with TRBD1. Looked up from germline, CDR1 is SGDLS and CDR2 is YYNGEE. The CDR3 has 11 amino acids. V trimming: 5 bases; J trimming: 7 bases; junction bases outside the gene matches: 1. The CDR3 here is CASRQGVGYTF. CDR3 bases: TGTGCCAGCAGACAGGGGGTTGGCTACACCTTC. Full variable domain (missing parts from reference TRBV9 and TRBJ1-2): DSGVTQTPKHLITATGQRVTLRCSPRSGDLSVYWYQQSLDQGLQFLIQYYNGEERAKGNILERFSAQQFPDLHSELNLSSLELGDSALYFCASRQGVGYTFGSGTRLTVV.

V is TRBV11-2 and J is TRBJ1-2, with TRBD1 as a possible D gene (5 bases). The CDR3 is 14 amino acids. V was clipped by 5 bases and J by 7 bases, with 17 bases between them. The germline CDR1 and CDR2 sequences are SGHAT and FQNNGV. The CDR3 here is CASSPNRILGGYTF. The CDR3 DNA reads as TGTGCCAGCAGCCCGAACAGGATTTTGGGTGGCTACACCTTC.